What follows are 10 T cell receptor beta chains derived from one specimen sequenced in a study of cytomegalovirus exposure and HLA in healthy donors (dated by TCRdb to the late 2010s). Preparation of the library involved the immunoSEQ multiplex PCR assay. A mixture of 60 forward primers for TCR Vbeta segments and 13 reverse primers for TCR Jbeta segments was used in the multiplex PCR. As stored in TCRdb, this immuneACCESS dataset retains in-frame rearrangements with V and J assigned. A fraction of the clones does not appear; measured against another copy, unresolved V genes explain less than half of the discrepancy, and the remainder lacks a known reason. This sample holds approximately 220,000 clones; around 80% were observed only once. The ten largest clones capture roughly 0.22% of the sample. Sequenced: PBMCs. The receptors come from a girl between 2 and 10 years old in good health and CMV-seronegative.

The gene calls are TRBV2 and TRBJ1-5; TRBD1 is a possible D gene (6 bases). Deletions cut 6 bases from V and 6 bases from J, with 18 bases between. CDR1 and CDR2 from the germline V gene are SNHLY and FYNNEI. The CDR3 spans 15 residues. This chain's CDR3 is CASSQSQGSGQPQHF. The CDR3 coding sequence is TGTGCCAGCAGCCAAAGCCAGGGGTCGGGTCAGCCCCAGCATTTT. The variable domain in full, completed from reference TRBV2 and TRBJ1-5, reads EPEVTQTPSHQVTQMGQEVILRCVPISNHLYFYWYRQILGQKVEFLVSFYNNEISEKSEIFDDQFSVERPDGSNFTLKIRSTKLEDSAMYFCASSQSQGSGQPQHFGDGTRLSIL.

CDR3 residues: CAAAGGLGEKLFF. CDR3 DNA sequence: TGTGCCGCCGCCGGAGGGCTTGGGGAAAAACTGTTTTTT. The gene calls are TRBV10-3 and TRBJ1-4, with no clear D. The CDR3 runs 13 residues. Per the germline V gene, CDR1 is ENHRY and CDR2 is SYGVKD. Between the trimmed V and J ends, which lost 11 bases and 8 bases, there was a span of 18 bases.

The chain recombines TRBV4-2 with TRBJ1-4; D not resolved. Looked up from germline, CDR1 is LGHNA and CDR2 is YNFKEQ. This CDR3 contains 16 residues. V was pared by 0 bases and J by 0 bases, with 8 bases between. The CDR3 sequence is CASSQDFTATNEKLFF. The CDR3 bases are TGTGCCAGCAGCCAAGATTTCACAGCAACTAATGAAAAACTGTTTTTT.

This chain joins TRBV7-9 and TRBJ2-7, with 13 bases that match TRBD2. Germline-derived CDR1 and CDR2 are SEHNR and FQNEAQ (reference sequence). CDR3 length: 17 residues. The J segment lost 1 base and the V segment lost 5 bases, leaving 8 bases of the junction unmatched. The CDR3 DNA reads TGTGCCAGCAGCATTGGGACTAGCGGGAAACTTTCCTACGAGCAGTACTTC. Translated: CASSIGTSGKLSYEQYF.

The chain is built from TRBV5-4 and TRBJ1-6; no clear D gene. CDR1 is SGHNT and CDR2 is YYREEE in the germline V gene (reference sequence). This CDR3 is built from 13 residues. The V end was cut by 1 base, the J end by 7 bases, with 6 bases between. For the CDR3, the DNA is TGTGCCAGCAGCTTGCGGGTAAATTCACCCCTCCACTTT. This translates into CASSLRVNSPLHF.

The chain has TRBV6-5 and TRBJ1-5, with TRBD1 as a possible D gene (6 bases). CDR1 MNHEY and CDR2 SVGAGI come from the germline V gene. The CDR3 length is 14 residues. V lost 5 bases, J lost 3 bases, and 11 bases lay in between. The CDR3 reads CASSPGGANQPQHF. The CDR3 bases are TGTGCCAGCAGTCCCGGGGGGGCCAATCAGCCCCAGCATTTT.

The rearrangement uses TRBV4-2 and TRBJ1-1; 9 positions agree with TRBD1. There are 15 residues in the CDR3. Germline lookup yields CDR1 LGHNA and CDR2 YNFKEQ. V gave up 1 base and J gave up 5 bases; unmatched junction bases: 5. The CDR3 DNA follows: TGTGCCAGCAGCCAAGCGGGACAGGGTGGAACTGAAGCTTTCTTT. Translated, it gives CASSQAGQGGTEAFF.

The sample holds one count of this clone. This chain connects TRBV4-1 to TRBJ1-6; 7 bases line up with TRBD1. J lost 6 bases, V lost 0 bases, and 5 bases had no gene match. CDR1 is MGHRA and CDR2 is YSYEKL in the germline V gene. The CDR3 is 16 residues long. CDR3 region: CASSQEAGQVNSPLHF. CDR3 bases: TGCGCCAGCAGCCAAGAGGCAGGACAGGTTAATTCACCCCTCCACTTT.

The chain couples TRBV7-9 to TRBJ2-5; TRBD1 is a possible D gene (7 bases). CDR1 is SEHNR and CDR2 is FQNEAQ in the germline V gene (reference sequence). This CDR3 has 17 residues. Trimming removed 5 bases from V and 2 bases from J, with 21 bases in between. For the CDR3, the DNA is TGTGCCAGCAGCCAAATCGGGGGCGGACAGGCTCAAGAGACCCAGTACTTC. The encoded protein is CASSQIGGGQAQETQYF.

The V and J genes are TRBV27 and TRBJ2-3; 8 bases agree with TRBD2. J was trimmed by 1 base and V by 3 bases; bases with no gene match: 3. This CDR3 is built from 15 residues. Per the germline V gene, CDR1 is MNHEY and CDR2 is SMNVEV (reference sequence). The CDR3 region has the DNA TGTGCCAGCAGTTTTGGGACTAGAGGCACAGATACGCAGTATTTT. Translation gives CASSFGTRGTDTQYF.